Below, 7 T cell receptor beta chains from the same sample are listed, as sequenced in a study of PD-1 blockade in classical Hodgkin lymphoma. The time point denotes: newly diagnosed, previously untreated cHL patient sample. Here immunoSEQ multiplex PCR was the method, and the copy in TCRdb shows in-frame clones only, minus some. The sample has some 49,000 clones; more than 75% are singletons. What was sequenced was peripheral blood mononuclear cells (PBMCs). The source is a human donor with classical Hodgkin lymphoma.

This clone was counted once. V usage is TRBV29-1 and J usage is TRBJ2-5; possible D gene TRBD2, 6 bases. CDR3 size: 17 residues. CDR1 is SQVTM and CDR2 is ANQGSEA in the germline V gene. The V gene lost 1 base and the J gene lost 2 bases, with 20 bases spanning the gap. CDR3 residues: CSVEAYGTAVRQETQYF. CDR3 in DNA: TGCAGCGTTGAAGCTTACGGGACTGCTGTTCGGCAAGAGACCCAGTACTTC.

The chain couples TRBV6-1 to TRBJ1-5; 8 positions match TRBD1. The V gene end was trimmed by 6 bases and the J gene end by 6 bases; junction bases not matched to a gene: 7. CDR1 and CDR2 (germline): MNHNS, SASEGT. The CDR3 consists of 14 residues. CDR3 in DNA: TGTGCCAGCAGAGGACAGGGTATCGGTCAGCCCCAGCATTTT. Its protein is CASRGQGIGQPQHF.

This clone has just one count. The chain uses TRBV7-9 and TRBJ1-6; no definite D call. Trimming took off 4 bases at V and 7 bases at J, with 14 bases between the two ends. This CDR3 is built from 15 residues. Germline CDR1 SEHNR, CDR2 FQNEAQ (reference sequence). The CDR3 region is CASSYPPDPNSPLHF. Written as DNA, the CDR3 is TGTGCCAGCAGCTACCCCCCAGATCCAAATTCACCCCTCCACTTT.

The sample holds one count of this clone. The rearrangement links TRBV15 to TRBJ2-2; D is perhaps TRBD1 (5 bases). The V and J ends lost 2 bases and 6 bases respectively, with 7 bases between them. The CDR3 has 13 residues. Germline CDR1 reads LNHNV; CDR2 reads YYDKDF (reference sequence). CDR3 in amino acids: CATSRSGSGELFF. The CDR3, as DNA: TGTGCCACCAGCAGATCAGGGTCCGGGGAGCTGTTTTTT.

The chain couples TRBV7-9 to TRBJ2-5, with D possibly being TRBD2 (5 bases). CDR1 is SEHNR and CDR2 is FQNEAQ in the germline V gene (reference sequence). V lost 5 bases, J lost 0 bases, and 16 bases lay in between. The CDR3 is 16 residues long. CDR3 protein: CASSPTPPGDQETQYF. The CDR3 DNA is TGTGCCAGCAGCCCTACACCTCCCGGGGACCAAGAGACCCAGTACTTC.

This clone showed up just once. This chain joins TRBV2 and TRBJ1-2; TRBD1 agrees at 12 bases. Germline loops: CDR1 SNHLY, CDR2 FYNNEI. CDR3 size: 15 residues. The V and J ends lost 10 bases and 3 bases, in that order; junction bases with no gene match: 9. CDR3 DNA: TGTGCCAAAGGGACAGGGGGCCAGGGATACTATGGCTACACCTTC. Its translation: CAKGTGGQGYYGYTF.

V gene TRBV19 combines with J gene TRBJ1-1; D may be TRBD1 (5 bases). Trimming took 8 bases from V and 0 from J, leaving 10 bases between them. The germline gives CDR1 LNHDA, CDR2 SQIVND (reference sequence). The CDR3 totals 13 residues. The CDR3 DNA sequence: TGTGCCAGTGGGGCCGTTATGAACACTGAAGCTTTCTTT. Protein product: CASGAVMNTEAFF.